The clone carrying this T cell receptor beta chain was found a few times. From RNA transcripts, TCR beta CDR3 regions were amplified. Carried out on the TCR CDR3, a first-round RT-PCR used the HTBI primer set. TCRdb re-called the multiplex PCR reads with MiXCR, one entry per CDR3 protein. The sample holds under 650,000 distinct CDR3 sequences; roughly 17% are singletons and the top ten take less than 4.5%. The sample is drawn from a study of T cells in Graves' hyperthyroidism and ophthalmopathy. For Graves' hyperthyroidism to be stable, ophthalmopathy could not progress within 18 months. This receptor was identified in a woman aged 25 to 39 with Graves' hyperthyroidism. Sequenced: blood.

The CDR3 DNA reads TGTGCCTGTCAGGGAGGAAACACCATATATTTT. The encoded protein is CACQGGNTIYF. This chain connects TRBV30 to TRBJ1-3; tentative D call: TRBD1 (5 bases). CDR1 and CDR2 (germline): GTSNPN, SVGIG (reference sequence). The CDR3 runs 11 residues. Deletions cut 6 bases from V and 4 bases from J, with 7 bases between.